The 15 T cell receptor beta chains in this list originate from one sample, sequenced in a study of molecular identifiers for immune sequencing clone quantification. TCRdb re-analysed the PCR reads in MiXCR, keeping a single row per CDR3 protein. This table holds under 350,000 distinct CDR3 sequences, over 20% found once. The sequencing sample was made of naive CD8+ T cells from blood, with Jurkat cell RNA spiked in. As to subset: FACS-sorted CD8+CD4-CCR7+CD45RA+ naive T cells. The receptors come from a human donor in good health. Some libraries in this study had Jurkat cell RNA spiked in.

This clonotype was picked up many times. J is TRBJ2-7 and V is TRBV6-5, with 9 bases that match TRBD1. J was trimmed by 9 bases and V by 7 bases; bases with no gene match: 16. This CDR3 is 15 amino acids long. The germline V gene has CDR1 MNHEY and CDR2 SVGAGI. The CDR3 sequence: CASILRGQGGLSQYF. The CDR3 region has the DNA TGTGCCAGCATCCTCCGGGGACAGGGCGGGTTGTCGCAGTACTTC.

This clonotype was seen many times. J is TRBJ2-1 and V is TRBV7-3; 8 bases agree with TRBD2. The V gene end was trimmed by 10 bases and the J gene end by 6 bases; junction bases not matched to a gene: 8. Germline V CDR1 and CDR2: SGHTA, FQGTGA. CDR3 length equals 13 residues. The CDR3 nucleotides are TGTGCCACCTCCCCCGCGGGAGGCAATGAGCAGTTCTTC. Translation gives CATSPAGGNEQFF.

V usage is TRBV14 and J usage is TRBJ1-1, with TRBD1 identical over 8 bases. The CDR3 is 17 amino acids. V lost 1 base and J lost 5; bases outside the gene matches: 12. The germline gives CDR1 SGHDN, CDR2 FVKESK. CDR3 sequence: CASSQAQGQGRGTEAFF. In DNA, the CDR3 is TGTGCCAGCAGCCAAGCTCAAGGACAGGGAAGAGGAACTGAAGCTTTCTTT.

This clonotype has more than one count but fewer than ten. The rearrangement uses TRBV6-1 and TRBJ1-2; D is uncertain. V was pared by 6 bases and J by 2 bases, with 16 bases between. CDR1 and CDR2 (germline): MNHNS, SASEGT. This CDR3 spans 15 amino acids. CDR3: CASSRYEDLNYGYTF. CDR3 nucleotides: TGTGCCAGCAGCCGATATGAGGACCTGAACTATGGCTACACCTTC.

This chain connects TRBV28 to TRBJ2-7; no definite D call. Germline CDR1 reads MDHEN; CDR2 reads SYDVKM. Trimming left V 8 bases short and J 3 bases short, with 20 bases between. CDR3 length: 15 amino acids. The CDR3 here is CASARLDARGYEQYF. CDR3 nucleotides: TGTGCCAGCGCGCGATTGGACGCTAGAGGCTACGAGCAGTACTTC.

Note on this clonotype: A single base separates this from a much larger clone, so it may be a read error. The chain combines TRBV7-2 with TRBJ2-4; no firm D call. Germline V CDR1 and CDR2: SGHTA, FQGNSA. This CDR3 contains 17 residues. V was shortened by 0 bases and J by 0 bases, with 12 bases between the two germline ends. The CDR3 DNA sequence: TGTACCAGCAGCTTAGCGGTTGGTACCGTAGCCAAAAACATTCAGTACTTC. Protein: CTSSLAVGTVAKNIQYF.

There are many counts of this clonotype. This chain uses TRBV20-1 with TRBJ1-1; D is undetermined. This CDR3 region has 14 residues. V gave up 6 bases and J gave up 1 base, with 15 bases separating them. Germline V gene lookup returns CDR1 DFQATT and CDR2 SNEGSKA (reference sequence). CDR3 protein: CSALPPTGNTEAFF. The CDR3 DNA reads as TGCAGTGCGTTGCCCCCGACGGGGAACACTGAAGCTTTCTTT.

Many counts were recorded for this clonotype. V is TRBV5-5 and J is TRBJ1-1; D not resolved. The CDR3 runs 15 residues. V shed 0 bases and J shed 0 bases, with 9 bases lying between them. Looked up from germline, CDR1 is SGHKS and CDR2 is YYEKEE (reference sequence). The CDR3 DNA is TGTGCCAGCAGCTTGGTGCAAAACATGAACACTGAAGCTTTCTTT. It translates to CASSLVQNMNTEAFF.

This sequence joins TRBV11-2 and TRBJ2-1; 7 nucleotides align to TRBD2. Germline CDR1 reads SGHAT; CDR2 reads FQNNGV. The CDR3 has 15 amino acids. Trimming at V came to 5 bases and at J to 5 bases, leaving 9 bases not matched to a gene. CDR3 DNA sequence: TGTGCCAGCAGCCACCCATGGCTAGCGGACAATGAGCAGTTCTTC. Translating it yields CASSHPWLADNEQFF. The full variable domain, in which reference TRBV11-2 and TRBJ2-1 provide the parts outside the CDR3, is EAGVAQSPRYKIIEKRQSVAFWCNPISGHATLYWYQQILGQGPKLLIQFQNNGVVDDSQLPKDRFSAERLKGVDSTLKIQPAKLEDSAVYLCASSHPWLADNEQFFGPGTRLTVL.

The chain is built from TRBV29-1 and TRBJ2-5; TRBD2 matches 12 bases. The CDR3 totals 16 residues. Germline CDR1 SQVTM, CDR2 ANQGSEA. V was pared by 3 bases and J by 2 bases, with 7 bases of the junction left unmatched. In DNA form, the CDR3 reads TGCAGCGTTGAGGGTACTAGCGGGGGGACTCAAGAGACCCAGTACTTC. Translation gives CSVEGTSGGTQETQYF.

V gene TRBV7-9 combines with J gene TRBJ1-1, with D tentatively TRBD1 (5 bases). The CDR3 covers 18 residues. Germline CDR1 and CDR2: SEHNR and FQNEAQ (reference sequence). Trimming cost V 5 bases and J 3 bases, with 25 bases left between them. CDR3 protein: CASSPAGGIGFLDTEAFF. The CDR3 DNA sequence: TGTGCCAGCAGCCCGGCTGGGGGGATCGGTTTTTTGGACACTGAAGCTTTCTTT.

Many counts were recorded for this clonotype. The V and J genes are TRBV9 and TRBJ2-5; TRBD2 matches 12 bases. Germline V CDR1 and CDR2: SGDLS, YYNGEE. The CDR3 spans 17 residues. Unmatched junction bases numbered 8, after V lost 3 bases and J lost 2 bases. CDR3 protein: CASSAHGLAGPQETQYF. The CDR3 nucleotides read TGTGCCAGCAGCGCCCATGGACTAGCGGGGCCTCAAGAGACCCAGTACTTC.

This clonotype was recorded at least ten times. J is TRBJ1-1 and V is TRBV12-3 or TRBV12-4; a weak D match, TRBD1 (5 bases). The CDR3 extends over 11 amino acids. The V end was cut by 7 bases, the J end by 8 bases, with 11 bases between. The CDR3 DNA sequence: TGTGCCAGCACCCCCGGGGGGGAAGCTTTCTTT. Residues: CASTPGGEAFF.

This chain links TRBV4-1 with TRBJ2-3; D perhaps matches TRBD2 (6 bases). V lost 0 bases to trimming and J lost 1 base, with 14 bases between them. CDR1 MGHRA and CDR2 YSYEKL come from the germline V gene. The CDR3 loop spans 17 amino acids. As DNA, the CDR3 is TGCGCCAGCAGCCAAGATGCGGGGAATTCCGGCACAGATACGCAGTATTTT. Residues: CASSQDAGNSGTDTQYF.

Notes on this clonotype: Being one base from a much bigger clone, this may be a read error. The chain is built from TRBV6-9 and TRBJ1-1; D call uncertain. Germline CDR1 MNHGY, CDR2 SVAAGI. CDR3 length equals 12 residues. CDR3 nucleotides: TGTGCCAGCCCGAGCCGCAACACTGAAGCTTGCTTT. Translation gives CASPSRNTEACF.